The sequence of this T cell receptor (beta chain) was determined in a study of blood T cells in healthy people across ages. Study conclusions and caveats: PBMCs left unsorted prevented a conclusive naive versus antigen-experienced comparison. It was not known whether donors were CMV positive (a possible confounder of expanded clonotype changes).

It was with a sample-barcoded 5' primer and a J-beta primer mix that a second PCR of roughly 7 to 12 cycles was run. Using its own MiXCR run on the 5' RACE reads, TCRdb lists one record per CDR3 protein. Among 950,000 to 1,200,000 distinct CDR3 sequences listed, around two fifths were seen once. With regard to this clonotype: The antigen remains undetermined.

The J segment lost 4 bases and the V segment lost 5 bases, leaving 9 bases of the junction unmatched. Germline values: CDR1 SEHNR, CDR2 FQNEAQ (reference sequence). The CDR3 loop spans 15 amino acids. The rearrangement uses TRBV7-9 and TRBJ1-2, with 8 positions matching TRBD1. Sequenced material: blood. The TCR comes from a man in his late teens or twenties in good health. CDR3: CASSRPDRGGYGYTF. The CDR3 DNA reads TGTGCCAGCAGCCGACCCGACAGGGGAGGCTATGGCTACACCTTC.